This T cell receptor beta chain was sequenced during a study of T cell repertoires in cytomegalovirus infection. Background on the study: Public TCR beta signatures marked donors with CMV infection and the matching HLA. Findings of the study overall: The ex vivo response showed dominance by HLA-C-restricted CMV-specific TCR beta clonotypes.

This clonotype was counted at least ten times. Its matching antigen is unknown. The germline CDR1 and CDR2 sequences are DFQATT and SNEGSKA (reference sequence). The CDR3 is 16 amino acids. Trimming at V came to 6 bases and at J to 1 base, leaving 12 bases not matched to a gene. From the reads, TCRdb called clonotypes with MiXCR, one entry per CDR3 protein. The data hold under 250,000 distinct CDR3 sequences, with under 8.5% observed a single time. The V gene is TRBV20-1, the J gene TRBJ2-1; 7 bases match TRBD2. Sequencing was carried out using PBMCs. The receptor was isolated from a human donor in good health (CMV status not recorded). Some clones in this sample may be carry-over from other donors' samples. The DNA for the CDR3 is TGCAGTGCAGTCACCAACGAGGGACTATCCTACAATGAGCAGTTCTTC. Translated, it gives CSAVTNEGLSYNEQFF.